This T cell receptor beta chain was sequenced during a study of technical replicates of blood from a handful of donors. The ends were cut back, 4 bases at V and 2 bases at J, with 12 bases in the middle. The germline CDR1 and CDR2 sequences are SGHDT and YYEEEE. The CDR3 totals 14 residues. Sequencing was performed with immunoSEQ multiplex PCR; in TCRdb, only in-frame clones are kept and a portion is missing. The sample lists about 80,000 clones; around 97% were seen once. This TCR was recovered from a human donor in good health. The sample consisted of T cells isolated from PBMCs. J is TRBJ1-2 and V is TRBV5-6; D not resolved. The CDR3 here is CASSLAGINYGYTF. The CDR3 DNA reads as TGTGCCAGCAGCCTTGCGGGAATAAACTATGGCTACACCTTC.